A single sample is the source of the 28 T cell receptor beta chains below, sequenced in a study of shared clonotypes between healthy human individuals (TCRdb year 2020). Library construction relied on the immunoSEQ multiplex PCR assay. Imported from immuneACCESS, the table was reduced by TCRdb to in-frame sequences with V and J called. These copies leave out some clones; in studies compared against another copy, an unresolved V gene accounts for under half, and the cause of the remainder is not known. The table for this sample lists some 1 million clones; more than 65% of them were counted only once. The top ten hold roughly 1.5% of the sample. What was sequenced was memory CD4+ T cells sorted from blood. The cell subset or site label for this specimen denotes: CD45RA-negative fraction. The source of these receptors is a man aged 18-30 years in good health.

CDR3 bases: TGCGCCAGCGGAGACAGAGACAATCAGCCCCAGCATTTT. It encodes CASGDRDNQPQHF. The chain has TRBV10-2 and TRBJ1-5; possibly TRBD1 for D (5 bases). This CDR3 contains 13 residues. Germline V gene sequence: CDR1 WSHSY, CDR2 SAAADI. Trimming took 8 bases from V and 3 from J, leaving 11 bases between them.

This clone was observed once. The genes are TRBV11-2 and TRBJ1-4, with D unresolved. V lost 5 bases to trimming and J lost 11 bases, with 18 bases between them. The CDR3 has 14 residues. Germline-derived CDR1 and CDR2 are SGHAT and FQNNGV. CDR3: CASSEAGQTFKLFF. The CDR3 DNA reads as TGTGCCAGCAGCGAAGCGGGCCAAACCTTTAAACTGTTTTTT.

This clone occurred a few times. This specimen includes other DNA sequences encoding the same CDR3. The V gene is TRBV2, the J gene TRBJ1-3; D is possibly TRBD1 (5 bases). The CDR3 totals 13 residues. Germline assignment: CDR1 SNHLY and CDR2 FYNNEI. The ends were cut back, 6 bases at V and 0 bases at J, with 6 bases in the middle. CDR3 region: CASSQGSGNTIYF. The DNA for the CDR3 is TGTGCCAGCAGCCAGGGCTCTGGAAACACCATATATTTT.

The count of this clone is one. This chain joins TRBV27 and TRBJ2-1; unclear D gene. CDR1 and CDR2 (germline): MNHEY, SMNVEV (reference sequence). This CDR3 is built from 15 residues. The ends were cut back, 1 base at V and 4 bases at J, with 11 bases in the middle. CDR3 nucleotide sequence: TGTGCCAGCAGTTTATTCTCTTCTAATTACAATGAGCAGTTCTTC. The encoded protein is CASSLFSSNYNEQFF.

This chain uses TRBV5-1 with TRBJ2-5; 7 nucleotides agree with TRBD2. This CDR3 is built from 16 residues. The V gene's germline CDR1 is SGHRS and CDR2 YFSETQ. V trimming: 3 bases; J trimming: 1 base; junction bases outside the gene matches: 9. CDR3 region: CASSSGAGRTQETQYF. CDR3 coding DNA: TGCGCCAGCAGCTCGGGAGCGGGGAGGACCCAAGAGACCCAGTACTTC. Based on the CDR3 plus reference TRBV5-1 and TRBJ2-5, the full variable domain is KAGVTQTPRYLIKTRGQQVTLSCSPISGHRSVSWYQQTPGQGLQFLFEYFSETQRNKGNFPGRFSGRQFSNSRSEMNVSTLELGDSALYLCASSSGAGRTQETQYFGPGTRLLVL.

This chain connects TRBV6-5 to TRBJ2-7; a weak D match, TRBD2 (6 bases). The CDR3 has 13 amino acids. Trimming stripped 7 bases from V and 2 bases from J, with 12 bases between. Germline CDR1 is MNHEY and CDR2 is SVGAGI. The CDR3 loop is CASTGGATYEQYF. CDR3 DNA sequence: TGTGCCAGCACCGGGGGAGCAACCTACGAGCAGTACTTC.

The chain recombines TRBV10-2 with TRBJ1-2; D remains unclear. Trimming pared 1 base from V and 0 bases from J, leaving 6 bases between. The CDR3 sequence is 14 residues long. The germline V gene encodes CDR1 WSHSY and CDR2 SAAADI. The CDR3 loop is CASSEWQANYGYTF. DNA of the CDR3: TGCGCCAGCAGTGAGTGGCAAGCTAACTATGGCTACACCTTC.

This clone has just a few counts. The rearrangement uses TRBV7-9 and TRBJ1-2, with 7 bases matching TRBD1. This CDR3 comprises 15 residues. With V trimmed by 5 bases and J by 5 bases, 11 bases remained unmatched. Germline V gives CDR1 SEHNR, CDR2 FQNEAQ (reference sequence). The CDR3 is CASSIDLTGWYGYTF. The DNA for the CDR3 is TGTGCCAGCAGCATAGATTTGACAGGGTGGTATGGCTACACCTTC.

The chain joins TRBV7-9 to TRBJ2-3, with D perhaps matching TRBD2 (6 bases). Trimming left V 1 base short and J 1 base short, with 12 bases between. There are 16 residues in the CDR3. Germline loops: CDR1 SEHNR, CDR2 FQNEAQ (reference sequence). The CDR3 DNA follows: TGTGCCAGCAGCTTAGATATCGGGGGACGCACAGATACGCAGTATTTT. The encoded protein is CASSLDIGGRTDTQYF. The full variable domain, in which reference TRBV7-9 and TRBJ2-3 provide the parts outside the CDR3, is DTGVSQNPRHKITKRGQNVTFRCDPISEHNRLYWYRQTLGQGPEFLTYFQNEAQLEKSRLLSDRFSAERPKGSFSTLEIQRTEQGDSAMYLCASSLDIGGRTDTQYFGPGTRLTVL.

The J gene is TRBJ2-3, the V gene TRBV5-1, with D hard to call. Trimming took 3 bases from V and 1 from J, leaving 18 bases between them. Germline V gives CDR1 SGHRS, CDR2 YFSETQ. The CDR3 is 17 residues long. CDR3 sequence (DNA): TGCGCCAGCAGCTCCTCCCAGGAAGGATTGGGCACAGATACGCAGTATTTT. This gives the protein CASSSSQEGLGTDTQYF.

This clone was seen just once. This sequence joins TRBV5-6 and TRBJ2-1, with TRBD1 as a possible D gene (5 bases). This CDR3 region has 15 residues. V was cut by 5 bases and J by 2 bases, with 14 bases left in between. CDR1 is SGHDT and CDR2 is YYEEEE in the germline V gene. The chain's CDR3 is CASRSGQGPYNEQFF. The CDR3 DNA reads TGTGCCAGCAGATCGGGCCAGGGCCCCTACAATGAGCAGTTCTTC.

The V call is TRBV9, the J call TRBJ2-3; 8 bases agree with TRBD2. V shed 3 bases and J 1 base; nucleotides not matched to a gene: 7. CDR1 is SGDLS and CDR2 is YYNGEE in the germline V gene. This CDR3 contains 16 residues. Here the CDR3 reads CASSAPRAGGTDTQYF. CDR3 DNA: TGTGCCAGCAGCGCTCCCAGAGCGGGGGGCACAGATACGCAGTATTTT. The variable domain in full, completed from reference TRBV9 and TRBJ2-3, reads DSGVTQTPKHLITATGQRVTLRCSPRSGDLSVYWYQQSLDQGLQFLIQYYNGEERAKGNILERFSAQQFPDLHSELNLSSLELGDSALYFCASSAPRAGGTDTQYFGPGTRLTVL.

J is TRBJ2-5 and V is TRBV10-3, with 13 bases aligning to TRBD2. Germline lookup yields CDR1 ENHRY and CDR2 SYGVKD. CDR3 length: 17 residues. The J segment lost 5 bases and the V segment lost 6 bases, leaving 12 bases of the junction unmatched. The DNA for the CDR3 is TGTGCCATCAGCCCGGGGAGGACTAGCGGGAGCCCGGAGACCCAGTACTTC. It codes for CAISPGRTSGSPETQYF.

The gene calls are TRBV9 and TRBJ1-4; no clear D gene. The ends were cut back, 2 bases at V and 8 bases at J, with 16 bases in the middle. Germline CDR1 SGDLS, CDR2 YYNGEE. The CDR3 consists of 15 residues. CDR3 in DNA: TGTGCCAGCAGCGTGAATGCGGGCTCGGGGGAAAAACTGTTTTTT. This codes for CASSVNAGSGEKLFF.

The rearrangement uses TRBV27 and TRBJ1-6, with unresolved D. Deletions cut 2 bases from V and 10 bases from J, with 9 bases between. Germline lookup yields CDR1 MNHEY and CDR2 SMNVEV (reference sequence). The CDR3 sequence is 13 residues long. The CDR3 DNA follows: TGTGCCAGCAGTTTAGTCGCGGGGTCACCCCTCCACTTT. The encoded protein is CASSLVAGSPLHF.

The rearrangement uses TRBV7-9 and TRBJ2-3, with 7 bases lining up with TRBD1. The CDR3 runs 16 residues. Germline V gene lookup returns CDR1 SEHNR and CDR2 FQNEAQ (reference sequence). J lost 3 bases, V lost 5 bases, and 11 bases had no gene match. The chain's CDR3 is CASSAGRDRGTDTQYF. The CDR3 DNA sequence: TGTGCCAGCAGCGCCGGACGGGACAGAGGGACAGATACGCAGTATTTT.

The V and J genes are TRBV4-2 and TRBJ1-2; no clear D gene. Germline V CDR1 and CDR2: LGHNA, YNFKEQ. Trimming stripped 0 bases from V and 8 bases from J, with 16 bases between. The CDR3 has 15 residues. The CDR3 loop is CASSQDVVQSSGYTF. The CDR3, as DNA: TGTGCCAGCAGCCAAGATGTGGTACAGTCGAGCGGCTACACCTTC.

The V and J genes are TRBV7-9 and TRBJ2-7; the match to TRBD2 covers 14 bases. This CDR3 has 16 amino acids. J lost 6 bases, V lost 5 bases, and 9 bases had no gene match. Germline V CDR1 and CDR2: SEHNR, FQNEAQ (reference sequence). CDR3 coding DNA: TGTGCCAGCAGCACGCGACTAGCGGGGGGGCAGGGCGAGCAGTACTTC. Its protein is CASSTRLAGGQGEQYF.

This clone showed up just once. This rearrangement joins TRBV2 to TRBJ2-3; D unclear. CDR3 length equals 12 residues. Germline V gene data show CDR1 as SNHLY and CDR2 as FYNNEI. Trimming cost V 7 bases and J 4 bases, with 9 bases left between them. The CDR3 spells CASITLADTQYF. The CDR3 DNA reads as TGTGCCAGCATAACACTGGCAGATACGCAGTATTTT. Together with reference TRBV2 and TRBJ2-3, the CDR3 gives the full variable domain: EPEVTQTPSHQVTQMGQEVILRCVPISNHLYFYWYRQILGQKVEFLVSFYNNEISEKSEIFDDQFSVERPDGSNFTLKIRSTKLEDSAMYFCASITLADTQYFGPGTRLTVL.

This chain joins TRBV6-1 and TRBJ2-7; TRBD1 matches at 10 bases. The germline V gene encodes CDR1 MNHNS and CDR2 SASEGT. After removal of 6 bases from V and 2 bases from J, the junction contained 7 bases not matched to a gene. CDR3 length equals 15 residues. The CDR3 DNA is TGTGCCAGCAGGGTTACCGGGACAGGGGCCTACGAGCAGTACTTC. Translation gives CASRVTGTGAYEQYF.

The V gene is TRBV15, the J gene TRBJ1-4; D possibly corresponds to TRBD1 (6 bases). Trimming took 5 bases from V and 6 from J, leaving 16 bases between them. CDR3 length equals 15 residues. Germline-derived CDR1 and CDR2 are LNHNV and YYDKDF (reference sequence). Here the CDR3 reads CATSLTGREDEKLFF. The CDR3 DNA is TGTGCCACCAGCCTAACAGGGAGGGAGGATGAAAAACTGTTTTTT. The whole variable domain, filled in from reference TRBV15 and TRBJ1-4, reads DAMVIQNPRYQVTQFGKPVTLSCSQTLNHNVMYWYQQKSSQAPKLLFHYYDKDFNNEADTPDNFQSRRPNTSFCFLDIRSPGLGDTAMYLCATSLTGREDEKLFFGSGTQLSVL.

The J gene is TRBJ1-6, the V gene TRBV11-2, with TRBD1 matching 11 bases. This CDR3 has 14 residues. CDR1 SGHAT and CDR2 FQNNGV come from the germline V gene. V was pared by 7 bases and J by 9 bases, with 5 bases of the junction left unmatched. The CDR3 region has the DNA TGTGCCAGCACTCCCGGGACAGGGGGTTCACCCCTCCACTTT. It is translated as CASTPGTGGSPLHF.

CDR3 residues: CATSRDRGGGRSSYNEQFF. The DNA for the CDR3 is TGTGCCACCAGCAGAGATCGTGGCGGGGGGCGGAGCTCCTACAATGAGCAGTTCTTC. V usage is TRBV15 and J usage is TRBJ2-1, with 8 bases identical to TRBD2. V was pared by 0 bases and J by 0 bases, with 10 bases of the junction left unmatched. Per germline, CDR1 LNHNV and CDR2 YYDKDF (reference sequence). The CDR3 sequence is 19 residues long. Full variable domain (missing parts from reference TRBV15 and TRBJ2-1): DAMVIQNPRYQVTQFGKPVTLSCSQTLNHNVMYWYQQKSSQAPKLLFHYYDKDFNNEADTPDNFQSRRPNTSFCFLDIRSPGLGDTAMYLCATSRDRGGGRSSYNEQFFGPGTRLTVL.

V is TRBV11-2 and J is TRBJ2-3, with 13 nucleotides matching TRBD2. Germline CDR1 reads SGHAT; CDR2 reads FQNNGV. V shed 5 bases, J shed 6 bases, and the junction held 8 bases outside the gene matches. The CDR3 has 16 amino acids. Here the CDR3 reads CASSPGLAGASDTQYF. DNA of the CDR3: TGTGCCAGCAGCCCAGGACTAGCGGGAGCGTCGGATACGCAGTATTTT.

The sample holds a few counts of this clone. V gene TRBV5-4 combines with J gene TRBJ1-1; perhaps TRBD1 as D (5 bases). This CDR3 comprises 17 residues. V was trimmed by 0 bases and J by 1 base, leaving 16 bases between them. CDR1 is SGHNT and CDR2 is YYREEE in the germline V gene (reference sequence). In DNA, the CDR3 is TGTGCCAGCAGCTTGGGTGGGTTTGGACAACGGAACACTGAAGCTTTCTTT. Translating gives CASSLGGFGQRNTEAFF.

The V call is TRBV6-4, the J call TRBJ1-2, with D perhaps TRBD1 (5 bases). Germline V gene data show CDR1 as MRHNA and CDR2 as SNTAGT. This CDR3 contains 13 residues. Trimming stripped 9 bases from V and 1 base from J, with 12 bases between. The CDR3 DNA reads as TGTGCCAGGAATAGAACAGGTAACTATGGCTACACCTTC. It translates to CARNRTGNYGYTF.

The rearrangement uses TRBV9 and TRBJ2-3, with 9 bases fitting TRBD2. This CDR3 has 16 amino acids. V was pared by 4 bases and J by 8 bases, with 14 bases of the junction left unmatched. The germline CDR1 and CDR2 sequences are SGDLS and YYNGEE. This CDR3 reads CASSPRLGGGAGTQYF. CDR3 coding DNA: TGTGCCAGCAGCCCCCGGTTGGGCGGGGGGGCAGGTACGCAGTATTTT.

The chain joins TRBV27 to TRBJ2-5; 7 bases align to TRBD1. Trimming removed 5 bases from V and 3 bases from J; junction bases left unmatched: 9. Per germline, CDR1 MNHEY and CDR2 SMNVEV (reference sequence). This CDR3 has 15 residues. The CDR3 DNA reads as TGTGCCAGCAGTCGAACACCCGGGACAGAAGAGACCCAGTACTTC. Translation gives CASSRTPGTEETQYF.